Following are 10 T cell receptor beta chains from one sample sequenced in a study of blood T cell repertoires in COVID-19. Measured with immunoSEQ multiplex PCR; TCRdb has only the in-frame clones, and not every one. The sample lists about 140,000 clones; around 83% were seen once. Sequencing used peripheral blood. The source of these receptors is a woman aged 80 or older with acute or convalescent COVID-19.

This sequence joins TRBV10-3 and TRBJ2-1, with 8 nucleotides matching TRBD1. The germline V gene has CDR1 ENHRY and CDR2 SYGVKD. The CDR3 is 14 amino acids. V lost 8 bases, J lost 5 bases, and 8 bases stayed unmatched. The DNA of the CDR3 is TGTGCCATCGGCGCGGTGGACAGGGACAATGAGCAGTTCTTC. It encodes CAIGAVDRDNEQFF.

CDR3 DNA: TGTGCCAGCAGCCTACAGGGGAACACCGGGGAGCTGTTTTTT. It yields the protein CASSLQGNTGELFF. This chain uses TRBV3-1 (or the pseudogene TRBV3-2) with TRBJ2-2; D is possibly TRBD1 (6 bases). From germline, CDR1 is LGHDT and CDR2 YNNKEL (reference sequence). Trimming removed 4 bases from V and 1 base from J, with 7 bases in between. This CDR3 is built from 14 residues.

The V and J genes are TRBV9 and TRBJ1-1; 9 bases agree with TRBD1. V lost 5 bases, J lost 0 bases, and 5 bases stayed unmatched. CDR3 size: 15 residues. The germline V gene has CDR1 SGDLS and CDR2 YYNGEE. CDR3 loop: CASSRQGVMNTEAFF. In nucleotides, the CDR3 is TGTGCCAGCAGTAGACAGGGGGTTATGAACACTGAAGCTTTCTTT.

The J gene is TRBJ1-6, the V gene TRBV5-1; tentative D call: TRBD1 (5 bases). The CDR3 consists of 14 residues. Germline-derived CDR1 and CDR2 are SGHRS and YFSETQ. The ends were cut back, 4 bases at V and 8 bases at J, with 13 bases in the middle. The chain's CDR3 is CASSPFSRDSPLHF. The CDR3 DNA reads TGCGCCAGCAGCCCCTTCTCCAGGGATTCACCCCTCCACTTT.

This chain joins TRBV5-4 and TRBJ2-3; TRBD2 agrees at 9 bases. V trimming: 7 bases; J trimming: 7 bases; junction bases outside the gene matches: 10. Germline-derived CDR1 and CDR2 are SGHNT and YYREEE (reference sequence). The CDR3 extends over 14 amino acids. The CDR3 DNA reads TGTGCCAGCTCCTCTCCTAGCGGGGCTTATACGCAGTATTTT. It yields the protein CASSSPSGAYTQYF.

This chain uses TRBV5-1 with TRBJ1-1; TRBD1 aligns across 8 bases. The CDR3 sequence is 15 residues long. CDR1 is SGHRS and CDR2 is YFSETQ in the germline V gene. Unmatched junction bases numbered 9, after V lost 1 base and J lost 7 bases. CDR3 nucleotide sequence: TGCGCCAGCAGCTTGCCGGACAGGGCGAGCGGTGAAGCTTTCTTT. It is translated as CASSLPDRASGEAFF.

The chain employs TRBV30 and TRBJ1-2; D is unresolved. The CDR3 is made up of 14 amino acids. Germline V gene lookup returns CDR1 GTSNPN and CDR2 SVGIG (reference sequence). Trimming cost V 4 bases and J 1 base, with 13 bases left between them. The CDR3 DNA sequence: TGTGCCTGGACGAGGCGCCAGAATAACTATGGCTACACCTTC. As protein: CAWTRRQNNYGYTF.

A single count supports this clone. The chain couples TRBV2 to TRBJ1-2, with TRBD1 matching 7 bases. The germline V gene has CDR1 SNHLY and CDR2 FYNNEI. J gave up 8 bases and V 2 bases, and 5 bases lay outside the gene matches. The CDR3 sequence is 13 residues long. CDR3 sequence reads: CASSESGGWGYTF. The CDR3 nucleotides are TGTGCCAGCAGTGAATCAGGGGGGTGGGGCTACACCTTC.

This clone was found once. The chain carries TRBV4-1 and TRBJ1-2; a possible D gene is TRBD1 (6 bases). CDR1 MGHRA and CDR2 YSYEKL come from the germline V gene. The CDR3 length is 14 residues. V was cut by 1 base and J by 4 bases, with 10 bases left in between. DNA for the CDR3: TGCGCCAGCAGCCAAGCAGGGGACCTCTATGGCTACACCTTC. Translation: CASSQAGDLYGYTF.

J is TRBJ2-5 and V is TRBV4-2, with D tentatively TRBD2 (6 bases). The germline V gene encodes CDR1 LGHNA and CDR2 YNFKEQ. V was trimmed by 3 bases and J by 1 base, leaving 9 bases between them. The CDR3 is 14 amino acids. CDR3 DNA sequence: TGTGCCAGCAGCCACCTGGGGGGCCAAGAGACCCAGTACTTC. Translating gives CASSHLGGQETQYF.